This TCR beta chain is drawn from a study of blood T cell repertoires in COVID-19. For the study at large: Sites across the United States, Italy and Spain contributed samples from acute and convalescent COVID-19. From T cells, B-cell-depleted T cells, or PBMCs came the material, which was cDNA or gDNA.

Seattle researchers signed up patients amid active infection and tracked them longitudinally. This clone showed up just once. Per the original methods: Researchers report that nucleated cell counts were estimated from reference gene primer amplification. Profiling relied on immunoSEQ multiplex PCR, and the TCRdb table lists in-frame clones only, not all of them. The V and J calls and clone size come from that table; D and trimming were worked out from the DNA. The table shows 300,000 to 400,000 clones, with about 87% occurring only once. Sequencing was carried out using peripheral blood. The TCR was taken from a man in his thirties or forties with COVID-19, enrolled during active disease.

The chain's CDR3 is CASSQAHQRAEDNQPQHF. The CDR3 DNA reads TGCGCCAGCAGCCAAGCCCACCAGAGGGCCGAAGACAATCAGCCCCAGCATTTT. The V call is TRBV4-1, the J call TRBJ1-5; the D is unclear. CDR1 and CDR2 (germline): MGHRA, YSYEKL. The V end lost 1 base, the J end lost 3 bases, and 19 bases lay between the germline ends. This CDR3 is 18 amino acids long.